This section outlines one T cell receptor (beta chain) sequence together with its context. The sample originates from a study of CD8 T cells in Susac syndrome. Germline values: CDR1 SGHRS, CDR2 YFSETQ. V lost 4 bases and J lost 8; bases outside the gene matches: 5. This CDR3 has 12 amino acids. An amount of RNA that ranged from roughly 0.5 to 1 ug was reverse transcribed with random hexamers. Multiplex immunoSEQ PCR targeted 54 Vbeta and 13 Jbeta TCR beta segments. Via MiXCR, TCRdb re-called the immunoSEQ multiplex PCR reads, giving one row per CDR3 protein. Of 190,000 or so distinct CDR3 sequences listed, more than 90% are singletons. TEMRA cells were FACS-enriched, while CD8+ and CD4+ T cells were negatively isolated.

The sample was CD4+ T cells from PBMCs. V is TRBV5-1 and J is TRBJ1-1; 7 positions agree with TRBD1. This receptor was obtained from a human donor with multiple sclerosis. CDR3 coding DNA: TGCGCCAGCAGCCTTGACAGGGTGGAAGCTTTCTTT. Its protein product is CASSLDRVEAFF.